This T cell receptor beta chain was recorded in a study of blood T cell repertoires in COVID-19. Study overall: Researchers got acute and convalescent COVID-19 samples from the United States, Italy and Spain. PBMCs, B-cell-depleted T cells, or T cells provided the cDNA or gDNA that made up the material.

Authors' analysis steps: Nucleated cell number was recorded as an estimate derived from reference gene primer amplification. Repertoires were generated with immunoSEQ multiplex PCR, while TCRdb's copy carries only in-frame clones and drops some. V, J and clone size were drawn from that table, and D and trimming were deduced from the DNA. Here the sample spans hundreds of thousands of clones, about nine tenths being singletons. The V segment lost 5 bases and the J segment 5 bases; nucleotides outside the gene matches: 13. This CDR3 has 17 residues. CDR1 SGHTA and CDR2 FQGNSA come from the germline V gene.

The chain joins TRBV7-2 to TRBJ2-2; 8 nucleotides match TRBD2. The material sequenced was peripheral blood. This TCR came from a woman aged 40 to 50 who had recovered from COVID-19. The CDR3 region is CASSRELKRGWTGELFF. DNA of the CDR3: TGTGCCAGCAGCCGTGAGCTTAAGCGGGGGTGGACCGGGGAGCTGTTTTTT.